The T cell receptor (beta chain) described here comes from a study of tumor and adjacent non-tumor tissue in lung cancer. Study context: Samples averaged approximately 3.9 million productive TCRbeta reads each.

Turning to this clonotype: The antigen is not known. Since the CDR3 does not end with the conserved phenylalanine or tryptophan, this likely comes from a read error.

Germline V gene data show CDR1 as LGHNA and CDR2 as YSLEER. The CDR3 runs to 14 residues. Three rounds of nested PCR, following a modified ARM-PCR protocol, produced the TCRbeta library. One entry per CDR3 protein, called by TCRdb with MiXCR from the multiplex PCR reads. The sample has tens of thousands of distinct CDR3 sequences, 65% to 75% seen once. Findings and limits, study-wide: TCR diversity was significantly greater in tumor than normal lung tissue. Tumor repertoires had a smaller top 100 clone share than normal lung.

This sample's RNA came from whole unsorted tissue. Donors were chemotherapy-naive, newly diagnosed lung cancer surgical patients in China, August–late 2014. Sequencing input: lung tumor tissue. V is TRBV4-3 and J is TRBJ2-1; no firm D call. The receptor was isolated from a man aged 55 to 70 with non-small cell lung cancer. CDR3: CANSQDLSYNEQFY. The CDR3 region has the DNA TGCGCCAACAGCCAAGATCTGTCGTACAATGAGCAGTTCTAC.